One and the same sample provided the 19 T cell receptor beta chains below, sequenced in a study of T cell responses to AZD1222 COVID-19 vaccine. TCRdb's table, derived via immunoSEQ multiplex PCR, lists solely in-frame clones and lacks some. The sample lists more than 75,000 clones, roughly 85% occurring once. Source: peripheral blood, taken 28 days after the second AZD1222 dose. The receptors originated from an adult who received the AZD1222 COVID-19 vaccine.

This clone was observed once. The CDR3 nucleotides are TGCGCCAGCAGCGGGGGGGACAGGTCCACTATGATTGTCACCTTC. It codes for CASSGGDRSTMIVTF. V is TRBV5-1 and J is TRBJ1-2; TRBD1 matches at 8 bases. The CDR3 spans 15 residues. CDR1 is SGHRS and CDR2 is YFSETQ in the germline V gene. The junction had 18 bases not matched to a gene; V was cut back by 4 bases and J by 13 bases. Full variable domain (remainder filled in from reference TRBV5-1 and TRBJ1-2): KAGVTQTPRYLIKTRGQQVTLSCSPISGHRSVSWYQQTPGQGLQFLFEYFSETQRNKGNFPGRFSGRQFSNSRSEMNVSTLELGDSALYLCASSGGDRSTMIVTFGSGTRLTVV.

DNA for the CDR3: TGTGCCAGCAGTTATAGAGTTCTGCAGTACTTC. This codes for CASSYRVLQYF. This chain links TRBV6-2 or TRBV6-3 with TRBJ2-7, with D unresolved. Germline V lookup: CDR1 MNHEY, CDR2 SVGEGT. V lost 3 bases and J 9 bases, leaving 9 bases between the germline ends. This CDR3 is built from 11 residues.

The chain carries TRBV7-9 and TRBJ2-7; D not certain. The V and J ends lost 6 bases and 6 bases respectively, with 12 bases between them. Germline V CDR1 and CDR2: SEHNR, FQNEAQ (reference sequence). CDR3 length: 12 residues. In nucleotides, the CDR3 is TGTGCCAGCAGAGAGGACGAAGGCGAGCAGTACTTC. Its translation: CASREDEGEQYF.

This clone was seen a few times. V gene TRBV28 combines with J gene TRBJ1-5, with D tentatively TRBD1 (5 bases). The V gene's germline CDR1 is MDHEN and CDR2 SYDVKM. V was clipped by 6 bases and J by 3 bases, with 9 bases between them. The CDR3 has 13 residues. The CDR3 region has the DNA TGTGCCAGCAGACAGGAGAACAATCAGCCCCAGCATTTT. Its translation: CASRQENNQPQHF.

This chain connects TRBV7-2 to TRBJ2-3; a possible D gene is TRBD2 (6 bases). Trimming left V 3 bases short and J 0 bases short, with 13 bases between. The CDR3 totals 16 residues. Germline V gene data show CDR1 as SGHTA and CDR2 as FQGNSA. Written as DNA, the CDR3 is TGTGCCAGCAGCTTTTGGAGGGGAACTAGCACAGATACGCAGTATTTT. It codes for CASSFWRGTSTDTQYF.

The sample holds a few counts of this clone. The rearrangement links TRBV28 to TRBJ2-1, with D possibly being TRBD1 (6 bases). Germline CDR1 MDHEN, CDR2 SYDVKM. The CDR3 is 17 amino acids. V was cut by 5 bases and J by 0 bases, with 17 bases left in between. The CDR3 here is CASSPRQERSSYNEQFF. The CDR3 DNA sequence: TGTGCCAGCAGTCCCCGACAGGAAAGGAGCTCCTACAATGAGCAGTTCTTC.

V and J are TRBV5-1 and TRBJ2-1, with 10 bases matching TRBD2. J gave up 0 bases and V 0 bases, and 6 bases lay outside the gene matches. The CDR3 extends over 18 amino acids. The germline gives CDR1 SGHRS, CDR2 YFSETQ. CDR3 DNA: TGCGCCAGCAGCTTGGACGGAGCTAGCGGGAGCTCCTACAATGAGCAGTTCTTC. This sequence encodes CASSLDGASGSSYNEQFF.

The CDR3 region has the DNA TGTGCCAGCAGTGATGGCGGCTACTATGGCTACACCTTC. Protein sequence: CASSDGGYYGYTF. The V gene is TRBV25-1, the J gene TRBJ1-2; D ambiguous. V shed 3 bases and J shed 3 bases, with 8 bases lying between them. Germline CDR1 MGHDK, CDR2 SYGVNS. This CDR3 is 13 amino acids long.

A note on this clone: Other DNA sequences from this sample encode an identical CDR3 as well. Here the CDR3 DNA reads TGTGCCAGCAGCCAAGGACTCGGAGTCTACGAGCAGTACTTC. It codes for CASSQGLGVYEQYF. The chain has TRBV3-1 (or the pseudogene TRBV3-2) and TRBJ2-7; the D is unclear. This CDR3 spans 14 amino acids. V was pared by 1 base and J by 3 bases, with 10 bases between. The germline V gene has CDR1 LGHDT and CDR2 YNNKEL (reference sequence).

This chain links TRBV7-2 with TRBJ2-6; D gene uncertain. Germline CDR1 reads SGHTA; CDR2 reads FQGNSA. Deletions cut 2 bases from V and 3 bases from J, with 8 bases between. CDR3 length equals 15 residues. CDR3 coding DNA: TGTGCCAGCAGCTTATCCTACTTTGGGGCCAACGTCCTGACTTTC. This encodes CASSLSYFGANVLTF.

This rearrangement joins TRBV6-1 to TRBJ1-1; D gene unclear. CDR1 is MNHNS and CDR2 is SASEGT in the germline V gene. Trimming took off 1 base at V and 1 base at J, with 4 bases between the two ends. There are 13 residues in the CDR3. CDR3 in DNA: TGTGCCAGCAGTGAAGGCCCGAACACTGAAGCTTTCTTT. It yields the protein CASSEGPNTEAFF.

The gene calls are TRBV5-1 and TRBJ2-2; no firm D call. Germline V gene sequence: CDR1 SGHRS, CDR2 YFSETQ. Deletions cut 5 bases from V and 5 bases from J, with 22 bases between. This CDR3 spans 17 amino acids. In nucleotides, the CDR3 is TGCGCCAGCAGTTCCACCCCCTCCGGGCTCCCTACCGGGGAGCTGTTTTTT. Protein product: CASSSTPSGLPTGELFF.

This clone was observed a handful of times. The gene calls are TRBV2 and TRBJ1-5; D is ambiguous. V was cut by 5 bases and J by 3 bases, with 11 bases left in between. The CDR3 loop spans 14 amino acids. Per the germline V gene, CDR1 is SNHLY and CDR2 is FYNNEI. Here the CDR3 reads CASSHRQNNQPQHF. Here the CDR3 DNA reads TGTGCCAGCAGTCATCGGCAGAACAATCAGCCCCAGCATTTT. The complete variable domain, with remaining parts taken from reference TRBV2 and TRBJ1-5, reads EPEVTQTPSHQVTQMGQEVILRCVPISNHLYFYWYRQILGQKVEFLVSFYNNEISEKSEIFDDQFSVERPDGSNFTLKIRSTKLEDSAMYFCASSHRQNNQPQHFGDGTRLSIL.

The V call is TRBV4-1, the J call TRBJ2-7; D tentatively fits TRBD1 or TRBD2 (5 bases each). The V gene lost 5 bases and the J gene lost 7 bases, with 15 bases spanning the gap. This CDR3 has 13 residues. Germline V CDR1 and CDR2: MGHRA, YSYEKL. The CDR3 sequence is CASSLRDLDEQYF. CDR3 coding DNA: TGCGCCAGCAGCTTGAGGGACCTTGATGAGCAGTACTTC.

The rearrangement uses TRBV5-1 and TRBJ2-1; 7 nucleotides align to TRBD1. Germline CDR1 reads SGHRS; CDR2 reads YFSETQ. Trimming at V came to 0 bases and at J to 8 bases, leaving 8 bases not matched to a gene. This CDR3 comprises 15 residues. CDR3 loop: CASSLETGMIDEQFF. CDR3 in DNA: TGCGCCAGCAGCTTGGAGACAGGGATGATCGATGAGCAGTTCTTC.

The rearrangement links TRBV5-1 to TRBJ2-5, with 9 bases aligning to TRBD1. This CDR3 contains 14 residues. The germline V gene has CDR1 SGHRS and CDR2 YFSETQ. The junction had 7 bases not matched to a gene; V was cut back by 5 bases and J by 5 bases. The CDR3 region has the DNA TGCGCCAGCAGATCGACAGGGGGGCAGGAGACCCAGTACTTC. Its protein product is CASRSTGGQETQYF.

CDR3 coding DNA: TGCGCCAGCAGCCAAGACTATGGCTACGAGCAGTACTTC. Its translation is CASSQDYGYEQYF. V gene TRBV4-1 combines with J gene TRBJ2-7; D is ambiguous. This CDR3 comprises 13 residues. From germline, CDR1 is MGHRA and CDR2 YSYEKL. Trimming cost V 0 bases and J 3 bases, with 6 bases left between them.

The gene calls are TRBV5-1 and TRBJ2-1; 9 positions match TRBD2. J gave up 7 bases and V 0 bases, and 8 bases lay outside the gene matches. The CDR3 contains 16 residues. Germline values: CDR1 SGHRS, CDR2 YFSETQ. The CDR3 loop reads CASSLAAGGPRNEQFF. The CDR3, as DNA: TGCGCCAGCAGCTTGGCGGCGGGAGGGCCGAGAAATGAGCAGTTCTTC.

This chain uses TRBV6-2 or TRBV6-3 with TRBJ1-2; 8 nucleotides match TRBD1. The ends lost 2 bases at V and 8 bases at J; junction bases unmatched: 1. Germline V gene sequence: CDR1 MNHEY, CDR2 SVGEGT. This CDR3 spans 12 amino acids. CDR3 amino acids: CASSYGDRGYTF. Written as DNA, the CDR3 is TGTGCCAGCAGTTACGGGGACAGGGGCTACACCTTC.